These 5 T cell receptor beta chains share one sample of origin, sequenced in a study of response to subunit inactivated influenza vaccine. TCRdb re-derived calls from the RT-PCR reads in MiXCR, one entry per CDR3 protein. This sample has 700,000 to 900,000 distinct CDR3 sequences; about 20% occur once, and the top ten carry 10% to 13%. The sequencing used PBMCs from blood, collected 5 to 6 days after vaccination. All receptors come from a man aged 50-59 years who received an inactivated influenza vaccine.

This clonotype was counted at least ten times. The V and J genes are TRBV5-1 and TRBJ2-2; 9 bases fit TRBD1. V dropped 7 bases and J dropped 1; count of bases not matched to a gene: 8. Germline values: CDR1 SGHRS, CDR2 YFSETQ. The CDR3 covers 16 residues. The chain's CDR3 is CASGQGTFMNTGELFF. CDR3 nucleotide sequence: TGCGCCAGCGGACAGGGGACCTTTATGAACACCGGGGAGCTGTTTTTT.

This chain links TRBV5-1 with TRBJ2-2; D possibly corresponds to TRBD1 (5 bases). CDR3 length equals 15 residues. Trimming shortened V by 0 bases and J by 3 bases, and 9 bases separated the two germline ends. CDR1 SGHRS and CDR2 YFSETQ come from the germline V gene. The CDR3 region is CASSLVGRDTGELFF. The CDR3 bases are TGCGCCAGCAGCTTGGTGGGCAGGGACACCGGGGAGCTGTTTTTT. Combining the CDR3 with reference TRBV5-1 and TRBJ2-2 gives the whole variable domain KAGVTQTPRYLIKTRGQQVTLSCSPISGHRSVSWYQQTPGQGLQFLFEYFSETQRNKGNFPGRFSGRQFSNSRSEMNVSTLELGDSALYLCASSLVGRDTGELFFGEGSRLTVL.

A few counts support this clonotype. The chain joins TRBV6-1 to TRBJ2-5; D perhaps matches TRBD1 (6 bases). Germline assignment: CDR1 MNHNS and CDR2 SASEGT. CDR3 size: 14 residues. V lost 6 bases, J lost 0 bases, and 11 bases lay in between. DNA for the CDR3: TGTGCCAGCAGACTGGGACAAAACCAAGAGACCCAGTACTTC. Amino acid sequence: CASRLGQNQETQYF.

In this sample, this clonotype turned up a few times. The gene calls are TRBV20-1 and TRBJ1-5; D remains ambiguous. CDR3 size: 15 residues. Germline loops: CDR1 DFQATT, CDR2 SNEGSKA (reference sequence). V was clipped by 1 base and J by 0 bases, with 10 bases between them. CDR3 amino acids: CSARGLRVSNQPQHF. Written as DNA, the CDR3 is TGCAGTGCTAGAGGATTGAGAGTTAGCAATCAGCCCCAGCATTTT.

The V call is TRBV3-1, the J call TRBJ1-1; D remains ambiguous. Germline loops: CDR1 LGHDT, CDR2 YNNKEL (reference sequence). CDR3 size: 14 residues. Trimming pared 4 bases from V and 1 base from J, leaving 10 bases between. The CDR3 nucleotides are TGTGCCAGCAGCCTAGGAATGGGGAACACTGAAGCTTTCTTT. Translation gives CASSLGMGNTEAFF.